The T cell receptor beta chain under discussion was sequenced for a study of vaccination and CD4 T cells after COVID-19. Overall study context: Drawing of post-COVID samples took place a median around 100 days after diagnosis (range 35 to 161).

V lost 5 bases and J 0 bases, leaving 9 bases between the germline ends. The CDR3 consists of 14 residues. Per germline, CDR1 ENHRY and CDR2 SYGVKD. Sequenced with the Oncomine TCR Beta short-read assay was DNA taken from cultured CD4+ T cells. TCRdb processed the PCR reads anew with MiXCR; each CDR3 protein has one entry. The repertoire includes tens of thousands of distinct CDR3 sequences, approximately 62% of them detected once, and over 3.5% sits in the top ten. Treatment given: approximately nine-day PBMC culture with coronavirus spike peptide pools or control peptides (ViraFEST assay). Peptide pool stimulation in ViraFEST expanded antigen-specific T cells, whose TCRs were then sequenced. The authors cultured fewer than 2.5 million PBMCs per well with about 10 IU/ml IL-2 and 8.5 to 10 ug/ml peptide pools. As concerns this clonotype: Its target is not known.

The receptor's source is a human donor who had recovered from COVID-19. Sequencing used CD4+ T cells from blood, cultured in vitro. This chain uses TRBV10-3 with TRBJ2-3, with a weak D call TRBD2 (6 bases). Here the CDR3 DNA reads TGTGCCATCAGTTACGGGACTAGCACAGATACGCAGTATTTT. This encodes CAISYGTSTDTQYF.